Below are 23 T cell receptor beta chains sequenced from a single sample in a study of T cells after yellow fever vaccination. MiXCR, run by TCRdb on the 5' RACE reads, gives a single entry per CDR3 protein. This table has some 110,000 distinct CDR3 sequences, 8% to 9.5% appearing once. This specimen consisted of CD8+ T cells sorted from PBMCs, obtained 45 days after the yellow fever booster vaccination. The receptors derive from a young man who received the YFV17D yellow fever vaccine.

This clonotype was observed many times. The chain couples TRBV6-1 to TRBJ2-7, with TRBD1 identical over 7 bases. The CDR3 runs to 13 residues. V lost 4 bases and J lost 3; bases outside the gene matches: 3. Germline V gene lookup returns CDR1 MNHNS and CDR2 SASEGT. The CDR3 here is CASSASGGYEQYF. Written as DNA, the CDR3 is TGTGCCAGCAGTGCCTCAGGGGGCTACGAGCAGTACTTC.

CDR3 loop: CAISEFRSEETQYF. As DNA, the CDR3 is TGTGCCATCAGTGAGTTCAGGTCCGAAGAGACCCAGTACTTC. The V gene is TRBV10-3, the J gene TRBJ2-5, with D hard to call. Trimming removed 1 base from V and 3 bases from J, with 9 bases in between. The CDR3 runs to 14 residues. Germline-derived CDR1 and CDR2 are ENHRY and SYGVKD.

Ten or more counts support this clonotype. V is TRBV6-5 and J is TRBJ1-1; 7 nucleotides line up with TRBD1. This CDR3 spans 15 amino acids. Germline V gene lookup returns CDR1 MNHEY and CDR2 SVGAGI. Trimming took 2 bases from V and 3 from J; bases not matched to a gene: 6. This chain's CDR3 is CASSYQGRGHTEAFF. The CDR3 region has the DNA TGTGCCAGCAGTTACCAGGGGAGGGGGCACACTGAAGCTTTCTTT.

This clonotype has ten or more counts. The chain uses TRBV27 and TRBJ2-2; 9 nucleotides line up with TRBD1. This CDR3 region has 17 residues. The germline V gene encodes CDR1 MNHEY and CDR2 SMNVEV (reference sequence). The trim removed 5 bases at V and 5 bases at J, leaving 12 bases unmatched. The CDR3 sequence is CASSPNPTGGGTGELFF. As DNA, the CDR3 is TGTGCCAGCAGTCCAAACCCCACAGGGGGCGGGACCGGGGAGCTGTTTTTT.

At least ten counts were recorded for this clonotype. V gene TRBV30 combines with J gene TRBJ2-7; 7 bases are shared with TRBD2. V shed 5 bases and J 3 bases; nucleotides not matched to a gene: 4. From germline, CDR1 is GTSNPN and CDR2 SVGIG (reference sequence). The CDR3 extends over 12 amino acids. The CDR3: CAWSASGYEQYF. The CDR3 DNA reads TGTGCCTGGTCGGCTAGCGGCTACGAGCAGTACTTC.

This clonotype was counted ten times or more. The chain recombines TRBV12-3 or TRBV12-4 with TRBJ2-3; TRBD2 agrees at 10 bases. V shed 3 bases and J 3 bases; nucleotides not matched to a gene: 6. There are 16 residues in the CDR3. CDR3 residues: CASSLPVAGGTDTQYF. The CDR3, as DNA: TGTGCCAGCAGTTTGCCGGTAGCGGGAGGAACAGATACGCAGTATTTT.

The chain has TRBV30 and TRBJ2-3; 12 nucleotides line up with TRBD2. The CDR3 is made up of 14 amino acids. The J segment lost 6 bases and the V segment lost 1 base, leaving 2 bases of the junction unmatched. Germline V lookup: CDR1 GTSNPN, CDR2 SVGIG (reference sequence). The CDR3 DNA sequence: TGTGCCTGGAGTGGACTAGCGGGAGAGGATACGCAGTATTTT. Translating gives CAWSGLAGEDTQYF.

This clonotype was recorded many times. The gene calls are TRBV5-6 and TRBJ2-1, with 9 bases lining up with TRBD1. CDR3 length: 12 amino acids. Germline V gives CDR1 SGHDT, CDR2 YYEEEE. Trimming at V came to 3 bases and at J to 14 bases, leaving 6 bases not matched to a gene. The CDR3 DNA reads as TGTGCCAGCAGCTACCCCGGGACAGGGAAGTTCTTC. It codes for CASSYPGTGKFF. Combining the CDR3 with reference TRBV5-6 and TRBJ2-1 gives the whole variable domain DAGVTQSPTHLIKTRGQQVTLRCSPKSGHDTVSWYQQALGQGPQFIFQYYEEEERQRGNFPDRFSGHQFPNYSSELNVNALLLGDSALYLCASSYPGTGKFFGPGTRLTVL.

Worth noting for this clonotype: A clone one base away is much larger, so this may be a read error. The CDR3 does not end in the conserved phenylalanine or tryptophan, so this is likely a read error. CDR3 coding DNA: TGTGCCACCAGCAGCCCTTTGTACGAGCAGTACTCC. As protein: CATSSPLYEQYS. This rearrangement joins TRBV15 to TRBJ2-7, with D unresolved. The V end lost 3 bases, the J end lost 4 bases, and 7 bases lay between the germline ends. The CDR3 extends over 12 amino acids. The germline gives CDR1 LNHNV, CDR2 YYDKDF (reference sequence).

This chain connects TRBV29-1 to TRBJ2-3; TRBD2 matches at 10 bases. Germline V gene data show CDR1 as SQVTM and CDR2 as ANQGSEA. This CDR3 has 15 residues. V gave up 5 bases and J gave up 5 bases; unmatched junction bases: 10. Here the CDR3 reads CSVSPSGSKEDTQYF. In DNA form, the CDR3 reads TGCAGCGTTTCGCCTAGCGGGAGTAAGGAAGATACGCAGTATTTT.

This clonotype was observed at least ten times. DNA of the CDR3: TGTGCCAGCAGCTTAGTTGCGGGGGCGATAGATACGCAGTATTTT. This translates into CASSLVAGAIDTQYF. This rearrangement joins TRBV7-9 to TRBJ2-3; a possible D gene is TRBD2 (7 bases). This CDR3 has 15 amino acids. V was pared by 1 base and J by 5 bases, with 13 bases between. The germline V gene has CDR1 SEHNR and CDR2 FQNEAQ (reference sequence).

This clonotype was seen many times. V and J are TRBV9 and TRBJ2-7; TRBD1 matches 8 bases. The V gene's germline CDR1 is SGDLS and CDR2 YYNGEE. The junction had 10 bases not matched to a gene; V was cut back by 3 bases and J by 5 bases. The CDR3 has 15 residues. DNA of the CDR3: TGTGCCAGCAGCGCAGGACAGGGAGGTCTCAACGAGCAGTACTTC. The encoded protein is CASSAGQGGLNEQYF.

Many counts were recorded for this clonotype. The CDR3 spells CSVGDGYGEYF. CDR3 coding DNA: TGCAGCGTAGGTGACGGCTACGGGGAGTACTTC. The chain uses TRBV29-1 and TRBJ2-7, with D possibly TRBD2 on 5 matching bases. CDR3 length: 11 residues. Germline V lookup: CDR1 SQVTM, CDR2 ANQGSEA. Trimming stripped 6 bases from V and 11 bases from J, with 17 bases between.

This clonotype was detected ten times or more. This chain joins TRBV7-6 and TRBJ2-1; no reliable D call. CDR3 length: 14 residues. Germline-derived CDR1 and CDR2 are SGHVS and FNYEAQ. Trimming stripped 4 bases from V and 0 bases from J, with 7 bases between. The CDR3 nucleotides are TGTGCCAGCAGCTCCTTTAGCTCCTACAATGAGCAGTTCTTC. This codes for CASSSFSSYNEQFF.

This clonotype was detected only a few times. This chain connects TRBV20-1 to TRBJ2-3; the D gene is possibly TRBD2 (5 bases). Trimming took 6 bases from V and 4 from J, leaving 17 bases between them. CDR1 and CDR2 (germline): DFQATT, SNEGSKA (reference sequence). CDR3 size: 14 residues. The CDR3 nucleotides read TGCAGTGCCCTAGGAGGAGGTGGGGCAGATACGCAGTATTTT. It translates to CSALGGGGADTQYF.

The table lists this clonotype with many counts. This chain uses TRBV27 with TRBJ2-1, with D uncertain. There are 13 residues in the CDR3. Germline values: CDR1 MNHEY, CDR2 SMNVEV (reference sequence). Between the trimmed V and J ends, which lost 6 bases and 0 bases, there was a span of 6 bases. In DNA, the CDR3 is TGTGCCAGCAGCAAGGACTCCTACAATGAGCAGTTCTTC. Its translation: CASSKDSYNEQFF.

This clonotype was counted many times. The chain has TRBV25-1 and TRBJ1-2; the match to TRBD1 covers 7 bases. The V gene's germline CDR1 is MGHDK and CDR2 SYGVNS. The CDR3 is 14 amino acids. V gave up 4 bases and J gave up 5 bases; unmatched junction bases: 7. The CDR3 is CASSVTGSVYGYTF. Written as DNA, the CDR3 is TGTGCCAGCAGTGTGACAGGGTCGGTTTATGGCTACACCTTC.

The table lists this clonotype with a few counts. The V call is TRBV5-5, the J call TRBJ1-2; D is unclear. Germline V gives CDR1 SGHKS, CDR2 YYEKEE (reference sequence). V was cut by 0 bases and J by 8 bases, with 8 bases left in between. CDR3 size: 12 residues. Written as DNA, the CDR3 is TGTGCCAGCAGCTTGGGTCCAGAGGGCTACACCTTC. Its translation is CASSLGPEGYTF.

This clonotype was seen ten or more times. The chain carries TRBV6-5 and TRBJ1-6; tentative D call: TRBD1 (5 bases). The CDR3 is 15 amino acids. V dropped 5 bases and J dropped 7 bases, with 15 bases sitting between them. Germline CDR1 reads MNHEY; CDR2 reads SVGAGI. The CDR3 sequence is CASSQVPGYNSPLHF. CDR3 nucleotides: TGTGCCAGCAGTCAGGTGCCAGGGTACAATTCACCCCTCCACTTT.

This clonotype appeared a few times. The CDR3 spells CASGFTSGSYNEQFF. In nucleotides, the CDR3 is TGTGCTAGTGGTTTTACTAGCGGGAGTTACAATGAGCAGTTCTTC. This chain connects TRBV12-5 to TRBJ2-1; 11 bases line up with TRBD2. The CDR3 extends over 15 amino acids. Germline values: CDR1 LGHNT, CDR2 FRNRAP. Trimming cost V 3 bases and J 4 bases; bases outside gene matches: 2.

The chain is built from TRBV19 and TRBJ2-7; D remains unclear. This CDR3 contains 12 residues. Looked up from germline, CDR1 is LNHDA and CDR2 is SQIVND (reference sequence). V was cut by 8 bases and J by 2 bases, with 10 bases left in between. Written as DNA, the CDR3 is TGTGCCAGTGTCGGCAGCCCCTACGAGCAGTACTTC. Translated, it gives CASVGSPYEQYF.

This clonotype has a count of ten or more. This chain joins TRBV2 and TRBJ2-4, with TRBD2 identical over 9 bases. V trimming: 7 bases; J trimming: 2 bases; junction bases outside the gene matches: 12. The CDR3 length is 17 residues. CDR1 SNHLY and CDR2 FYNNEI come from the germline V gene. This CDR3 is CASTNPGAGGPKNIQYF. In DNA, the CDR3 is TGTGCCAGCACCAACCCGGGTGCGGGAGGGCCCAAAAACATTCAGTACTTC. Combining the CDR3 with reference TRBV2 and TRBJ2-4 gives the whole variable domain EPEVTQTPSHQVTQMGQEVILRCVPISNHLYFYWYRQILGQKVEFLVSFYNNEISEKSEIFDDQFSVERPDGSNFTLKIRSTKLEDSAMYFCASTNPGAGGPKNIQYFGAGTRLSVL.

There are many counts of this clonotype. The CDR3 DNA reads TGCAGCGTTGCTAGCCTTGAGCAGTTCTTC. Its protein is CSVASLEQFF. This chain connects TRBV29-1 to TRBJ2-1; maybe TRBD2 (5 bases). Per germline, CDR1 SQVTM and CDR2 ANQGSEA. CDR3 length: 10 amino acids. V dropped 4 bases and J dropped 9 bases, with 7 bases sitting between them.